This TCR beta chain appears in the sequencing data of a study of T cells after yellow fever vaccination. General observations from the study: Detected again after the booster were most primary-vaccination clones, at nearly 97% CD4 and 88% CD8. Weaker overall was a secondary response that nonetheless peaked faster, on day 5 versus 15. Repertoires sorted by FACS could include abundant clonotypes that are contaminants from the bulk population.

This clonotype was counted a few times. Its target is unknown. By 5'RACE template switching, TCR cDNA was produced, with a universal primer site and UMIs added in the process. From the 5' RACE reads, TCRdb called clonotypes with MiXCR, one entry per CDR3 protein. This repertoire shows 250,000 to 350,000 distinct CDR3 sequences, 6.8% found once; its top ten account for around 17%. CDR3 length: 15 amino acids. V dropped 6 bases and J dropped 2; count of bases not matched to a gene: 7. J is TRBJ2-7 and V is TRBV12-3 or TRBV12-4; TRBD2 matches at 10 bases. This specimen was PBMCs, taken approximately 47 days after the first yellow fever vaccination. This TCR came from a man aged 18 to 30 who received the YFV17D yellow fever vaccine. In DNA form, the CDR3 reads TGTGCCAGCAGCAACGAGCGGGGGGGAACCTACGAGCAGTACTTC. Its protein is CASSNERGGTYEQYF.